One T cell receptor (beta chain) is described in this entry. At one of its ends the junction is not consistent with the germline gene, which may arise from a read error. Three rounds of nested PCR, following a modified ARM-PCR protocol, produced the TCRbeta library. TCRdb re-called the multiplex PCR reads through MiXCR, storing one row per CDR3 protein. The table has 70,000 to 90,000 distinct CDR3 sequences, roughly 76% seen once. RNA was extracted from bulk tissue without any cell sorting. Looked up from germline, CDR1 is DFQATT and CDR2 is SNEGSKA (reference sequence). The CDR3 runs to 16 residues. This sample is part of a study of tumor and adjacent non-tumor tissue in lung cancer.

The chain is built from TRBV20-1 and TRBJ1-2; TRBD1 is a possible D gene (6 bases). Material: lung tumor tissue. The sequence derives from a woman in her forties or fifties with non-small cell lung cancer. CDR3 DNA sequence: TGCAGTGCTTCGGGACACCCGGATTACTCTAACTATGGCTACATCTTC. Its translation: CSASGHPDYSNYGYIF.